The rows below give T cell receptor beta chains drawn from one sample of a study of OX40 agonist ivuxolimab in advanced cancers. The assay was immunoSEQ multiplex PCR, and TCRdb's table has in-frame clones only and misses some. The table lists about 54,000 clones, around four fifths of them singletons. Sample: CD4+ or CD8+ T cells sorted from blood, taken in a trial of the OX40 agonist ivuxolimab. The receptor set was obtained from an adult with an advanced solid tumor such as melanoma, head and neck, liver or kidney cancer. The CDR3 runs from the conserved cysteine through the conserved F or W. The D gene is left open where the match is weak. Clone size is given for some rows only: seen once, a few or many times, or a class if the clone is expanded.

CASSADGAREQYF	TGCGCCAGCAGTGCGGACGGGGCGAGGGAGCAGTACTTC	-	TRBV10-1	TRBJ2-7	once
CASSVAPGGDQPQHF	TGTGCCAGCAGCGTAGCGCCAGGGGGTGATCAGCCCCAGCATTTT	TRBD1	TRBV9	TRBJ1-5	-
CASSPPLSQGHPAFF	TGTGCCAGCAGTCCCCCTCTTTCACAGGGCCATCCGGCTTTCTTT	-	TRBV6-5	TRBJ1-1	-
CASSLVADRGETQYF	TGCGCCAGCAGCTTGGTCGCTGACCGTGGGGAGACCCAGTACTTC	-	TRBV5-1	TRBJ2-5	-
CASTRDSANYGYTF	TGTGCCAGCACCCGGGACAGCGCTAACTATGGCTACACCTTC	TRBD1	TRBV28	TRBJ1-2	-
CASSRLAGVGYNEQFF	TGTGCCAGCAGTCGTCTAGCGGGAGTGGGATACAATGAGCAGTTCTTC	TRBD2	TRBV2	TRBJ2-1	-
CASSQERTSKDTGELFF	TGTGCCAGCAGCCAAGAAAGGACTAGTAAGGACACCGGGGAGCTGTTTTTT	TRBD2	TRBV14	TRBJ2-2	once
CASSSTGEGTDTQYF	TGCGCCAGCAGCTCGACAGGGGAGGGCACAGATACGCAGTATTTT	TRBD1	TRBV5-1	TRBJ2-3	-
CASSLSASSTDTQYF	TGTGCCAGCAGCTTAAGTGCCAGTAGCACAGATACGCAGTATTTT	-	TRBV7-9	TRBJ2-3	-
CASSVASDTDTQYF	TGTGCCAGCAGCGTAGCTAGCGACACAGATACGCAGTATTTT	-	TRBV9	TRBJ2-3	-
CASSATGGTGELFF	TGTGCCAGCAGTGCAACCGGGGGCACCGGGGAGCTGTTTTTT	-	TRBV6-1	TRBJ2-2	-
CASNQDRLKPQHF	TGTGCCAGCAACCAGGACAGACTAAAGCCCCAGCATTTT	-	TRBV28	TRBJ1-5	-
CASSLVPGASYEQYF	TGTGCCAGCAGCCTCGTGCCGGGGGCCAGCTACGAGCAGTACTTC	-	TRBV28	TRBJ2-7	-
CASSSQREETQYF	TGTGCCAGCAGCTCCCAGCGGGAAGAGACCCAGTACTTC	-	TRBV11-3	TRBJ2-5	-
CASSPPAGVMTDTQYF	TGTGCCAGCAGTCCCCCGGCAGGGGTTATGACAGATACGCAGTATTTT	-	TRBV27	TRBJ2-3	-
CASSLGGTGADGYTF	TGTGCCAGCAGCTTAGGTGGGACAGGGGCGGATGGCTACACCTTC	TRBD1	TRBV7-9	TRBJ1-2	once
CASSVGRNTEAFF	TGTGCCAGCAGCGTAGGGAGGAACACTGAAGCTTTCTTT	-	TRBV7-9	TRBJ1-1	once
CASSHTLSGRASSGELFF	TGCGCCAGCAGCCACACGCTAAGCGGGAGGGCCTCTTCCGGGGAGCTGTTTTTT	TRBD2	TRBV4-3	TRBJ2-2	-
CASSQSPGTGLEQFF	TGCGCCAGCAGCCAAAGTCCCGGGACAGGGTTAGAGCAGTTCTTC	TRBD1	TRBV5-1	TRBJ2-1	-
CAWRSRPGSNEQFF	TGTGCCTGGAGATCCCGGCCAGGCAGCAATGAGCAGTTCTTC	-	TRBV30	TRBJ2-1	-
CASSVAFVNPDSSNTGELFF	TGTGCCAGCAGCGTAGCTTTCGTTAATCCGGACAGTTCGAACACCGGGGAGCTGTTTTTT	-	TRBV9	TRBJ2-2	-
CASSYSMRGDEQFF	TGTGCCAGCAGTTACTCGATGAGGGGGGATGAGCAGTTCTTC	-	TRBV6-6	TRBJ2-1	-
CASSPGLAEGDEQFF	TGTGCCAGCAGTCCGGGGCTAGCGGAGGGCGATGAGCAGTTCTTC	TRBD2	TRBV7-3	TRBJ2-1	once
CASRPGNKNTEAFF	TGTGCCAGTCGTCCGGGAAATAAAAACACTGAAGCTTTCTTT	-	TRBV27	TRBJ1-1	-
CASSPTGLVSYEQYF	TGTGCCAGCAGCCCAACCGGACTGGTGTCCTACGAGCAGTACTTC	-	TRBV28	TRBJ2-7	-
CASSLESPSEQYF	TGCGCCAGCAGCTTGGAGTCACCCTCCGAGCAGTACTTC	-	TRBV5-1	TRBJ2-7	-
CSAFLAGGPGYEQYF	TGCAGCGCCTTTTTAGCGGGAGGCCCTGGCTACGAGCAGTACTTC	TRBD2	TRBV29-1	TRBJ2-7	-
CASRAGSSYIYGYTF	TGTGCCAGCAGGGCCGGCAGCTCCTACATCTATGGCTACACCTTC	-	TRBV7-9	TRBJ1-2	-
CAISESDRGRETGELFF	TGTGCCATCAGTGAGTCCGATCGCGGGAGAGAAACCGGGGAGCTGTTTTTT	TRBD2	TRBV10-3	TRBJ2-2	-
CASSYSVPYEQYF	TGTGCCAGCAGTTACTCGGTCCCCTACGAGCAGTACTTC	-	TRBV6-6	TRBJ2-7	-
CASSLESQPGNEQFF	TGCGCCAGCAGCTTGGAATCGCAACCGGGGAATGAGCAGTTCTTC	-	TRBV5-1	TRBJ2-1	-
CASSLTGGRSPNYGYTF	TGTGCCAGCAGTTTGACAGGGGGCAGATCTCCTAACTATGGCTACACCTTC	TRBD1	TRBV28	TRBJ1-2	once
CASTSSGSRYEQFF	TGCGCCAGCACCTCTAGCGGGAGTAGGTATGAGCAGTTCTTC	TRBD2	TRBV10-2	TRBJ2-1	few
CASRGGSGAQETQYF	TGTGCCAGTAGGGGGGGTAGCGGGGCCCAAGAGACCCAGTACTTC	TRBD2	TRBV19	TRBJ2-5	-
CASSIANQPQHF	TGTGCCAGTAGTATAGCGAATCAGCCCCAGCATTTT	-	TRBV19	TRBJ1-5	-
CATSGGQGVDEQYF	TGTGCCACCAGCGGAGGACAGGGGGTCGACGAGCAGTACTTC	TRBD1	TRBV15	TRBJ2-7	-
CASRSGTQDEQFF	TGTGCCAGCAGGTCCGGGACGCAGGATGAGCAGTTCTTC	-	TRBV9	TRBJ2-1	-
CASSPRQREGRDEEQFF	TGTGCCAGCAGCCCCAGGCAGAGGGAGGGCCGAGATGAGGAGCAGTTCTTC	TRBD2	TRBV14	TRBJ2-1	-
CASYPGQGSYEQYF	TGTGCCAGCTATCCCGGACAGGGCTCCTACGAGCAGTACTTC	TRBD1	TRBV28	TRBJ2-7	-
CASSLLNTDTQYF	TGTGCCAGCAGCTTGCTGAACACAGATACGCAGTATTTT	-	TRBV5-4	TRBJ2-3	-
CSVEGTSAGTEAYNEQFF	TGCAGCGTTGAAGGTACATCCGCCGGGACAGAAGCCTACAATGAGCAGTTCTTC	TRBD1	TRBV29-1	TRBJ2-1	-
CASQGVEGNTQYF	TGTGCCAGCCAGGGGGTTGAGGGGAATACGCAGTATTTT	TRBD1	TRBV6-5	TRBJ2-3	-